This TCR beta chain was documented in a study of blood T cell repertoires in COVID-19. On the study more broadly: In each case, the material was cDNA or gDNA derived from T cells, B-cell-depleted T cells, or PBMCs.

Here immunoSEQ multiplex PCR was the method, and the copy in TCRdb shows in-frame clones only, minus some. The sample lists 260,000 or so clones, 83% occurring once. A PCR-confirmed or clinician-diagnosed COVID-19 case had contacted exposed participants within 2 weeks of entry. Specimen: PBMCs or T cells enriched from blood (not recorded which). This clonotype was sampled from a woman in her thirties or forties who had been exposed to COVID-19.

CDR3 sequence reads: CSVEMVPEGGYTF. DNA of the CDR3: TGCAGCGTTGAAATGGTCCCCGAGGGCGGCTACACCTTC. This chain joins TRBV29-1 and TRBJ1-2; D remains unclear. V shed 2 bases and J shed 8 bases, with 15 bases lying between them. Germline CDR1 is SQVTM and CDR2 is ANQGSEA. The CDR3 covers 13 residues.